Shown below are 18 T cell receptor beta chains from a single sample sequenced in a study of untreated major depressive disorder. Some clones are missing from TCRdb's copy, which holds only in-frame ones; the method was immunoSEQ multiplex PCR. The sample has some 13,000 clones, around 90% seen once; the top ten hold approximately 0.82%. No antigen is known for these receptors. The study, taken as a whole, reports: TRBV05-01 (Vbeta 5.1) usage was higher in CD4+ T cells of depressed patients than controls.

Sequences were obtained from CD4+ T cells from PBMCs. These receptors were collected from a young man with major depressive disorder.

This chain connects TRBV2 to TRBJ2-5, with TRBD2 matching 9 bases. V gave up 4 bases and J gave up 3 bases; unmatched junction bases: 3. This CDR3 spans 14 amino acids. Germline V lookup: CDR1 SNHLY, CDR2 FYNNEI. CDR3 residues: CASSGLAVKETQYF. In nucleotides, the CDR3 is TGTGCCAGCAGTGGACTAGCGGTTAAAGAGACCCAGTACTTC.

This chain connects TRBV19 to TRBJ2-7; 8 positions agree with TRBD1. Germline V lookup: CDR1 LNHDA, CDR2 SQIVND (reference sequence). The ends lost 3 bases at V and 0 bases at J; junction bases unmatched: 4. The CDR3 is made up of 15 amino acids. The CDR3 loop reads CASSISDRGSYEQYF. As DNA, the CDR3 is TGTGCCAGTAGTATCTCTGACAGGGGCTCCTACGAGCAGTACTTC. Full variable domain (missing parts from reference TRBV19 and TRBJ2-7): DGGITQSPKYLFRKEGQNVTLSCEQNLNHDAMYWYRQDPGQGLRLIYYSQIVNDFQKGDIAEGYSVSREKKESFPLTVTSAQKNPTAFYLCASSISDRGSYEQYFGPGTRLTVT.

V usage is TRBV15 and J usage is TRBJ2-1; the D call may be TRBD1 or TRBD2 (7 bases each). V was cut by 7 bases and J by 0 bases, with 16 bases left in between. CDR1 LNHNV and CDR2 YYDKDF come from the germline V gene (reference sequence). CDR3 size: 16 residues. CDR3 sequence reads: CATTRGGGSSYNEQFF. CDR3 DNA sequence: TGTGCCACCACCCGGGGAGGGGGCAGCTCCTACAATGAGCAGTTCTTC.

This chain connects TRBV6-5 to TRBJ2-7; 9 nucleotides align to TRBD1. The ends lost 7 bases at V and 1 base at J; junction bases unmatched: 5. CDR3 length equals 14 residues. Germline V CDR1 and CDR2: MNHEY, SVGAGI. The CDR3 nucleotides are TGTGCCAGCAAGAGGGACAGGGCATCCTACGAGCAGTACTTC. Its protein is CASKRDRASYEQYF.

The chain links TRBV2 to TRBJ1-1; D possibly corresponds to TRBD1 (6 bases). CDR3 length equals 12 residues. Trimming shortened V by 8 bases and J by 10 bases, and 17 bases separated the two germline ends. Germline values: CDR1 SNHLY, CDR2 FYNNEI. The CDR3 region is CASVKGRGGAFF. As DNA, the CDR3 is TGTGCCAGCGTGAAAGGGAGGGGGGGAGCTTTCTTT.

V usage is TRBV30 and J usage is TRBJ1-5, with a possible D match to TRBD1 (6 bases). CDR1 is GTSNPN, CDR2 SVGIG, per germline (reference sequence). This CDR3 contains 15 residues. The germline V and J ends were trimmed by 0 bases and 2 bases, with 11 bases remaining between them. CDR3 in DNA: TGTGCCTGGAGTGTACGGTCAGGGGGCAATCAGCCCCAGCATTTT. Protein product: CAWSVRSGGNQPQHF.

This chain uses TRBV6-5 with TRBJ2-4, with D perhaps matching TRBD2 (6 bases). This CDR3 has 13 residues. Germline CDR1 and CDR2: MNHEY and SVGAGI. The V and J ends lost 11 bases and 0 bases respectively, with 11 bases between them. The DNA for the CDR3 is TGTGCCGCGGGAAGTCTAGCCAAAAACATTCAGTACTTC. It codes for CAAGSLAKNIQYF.

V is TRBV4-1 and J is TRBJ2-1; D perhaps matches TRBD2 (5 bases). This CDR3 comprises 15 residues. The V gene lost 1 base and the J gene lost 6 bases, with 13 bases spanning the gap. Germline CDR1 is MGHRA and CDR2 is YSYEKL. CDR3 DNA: TGCGCCAGCAGCCAAGGGTCTTTAGCGAGCAATGAGCAGTTCTTC. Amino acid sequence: CASSQGSLASNEQFF.

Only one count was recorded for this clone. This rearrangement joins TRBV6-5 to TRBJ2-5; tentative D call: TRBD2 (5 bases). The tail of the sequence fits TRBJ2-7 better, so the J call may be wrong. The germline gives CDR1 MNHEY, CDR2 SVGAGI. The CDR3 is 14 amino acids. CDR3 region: CASSYSGGPYEQYF. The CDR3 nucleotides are TGTGCCAGCAGTTACTCAGGAGGCCCCTACGAGCAGTACTTC.

In DNA form, the CDR3 reads TGCGCCAGCAGCTTGGAACCCCCCTACGAGCAGTACTTC. It is translated as CASSLEPPYEQYF. The rearrangement links TRBV5-1 to TRBJ2-7; D call uncertain. CDR3 length: 13 residues. Germline CDR1 reads SGHRS; CDR2 reads YFSETQ. Trimming pared 0 bases from V and 2 bases from J, leaving 6 bases between.

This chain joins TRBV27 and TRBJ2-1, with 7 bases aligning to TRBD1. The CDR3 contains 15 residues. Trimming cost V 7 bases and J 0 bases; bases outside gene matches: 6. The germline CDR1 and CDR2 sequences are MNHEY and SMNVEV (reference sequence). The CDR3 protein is CASTLTGFSYNEQFF. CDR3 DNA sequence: TGTGCCAGCACTTTGACAGGGTTCTCCTACAATGAGCAGTTCTTC.

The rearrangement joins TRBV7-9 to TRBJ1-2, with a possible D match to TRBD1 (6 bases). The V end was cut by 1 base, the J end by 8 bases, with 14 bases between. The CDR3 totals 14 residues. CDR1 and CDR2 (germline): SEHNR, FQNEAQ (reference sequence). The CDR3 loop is CASSLGGPGDGYTF. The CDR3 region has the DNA TGTGCCAGCAGCTTAGGGGGCCCAGGGGACGGCTACACCTTC.

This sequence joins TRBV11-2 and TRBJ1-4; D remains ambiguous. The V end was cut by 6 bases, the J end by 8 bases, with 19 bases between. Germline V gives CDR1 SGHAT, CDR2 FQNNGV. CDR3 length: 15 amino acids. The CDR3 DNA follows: TGTGCCAGCAGACGCGGACCCAGAGTGGAGGAAAAACTGTTTTTT. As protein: CASRRGPRVEEKLFF.

CDR3 residues: CASSLGGDGTDTQYF. DNA of the CDR3: TGTGCCAGCAGCTTAGGCGGGGACGGTACAGATACGCAGTATTTT. This rearrangement joins TRBV11-3 to TRBJ2-3; possibly TRBD2 for D (6 bases). Germline V CDR1 and CDR2: SGHNT, YENEEA. The CDR3 totals 15 residues. V was trimmed by 1 base and J by 3 bases, leaving 11 bases between them.

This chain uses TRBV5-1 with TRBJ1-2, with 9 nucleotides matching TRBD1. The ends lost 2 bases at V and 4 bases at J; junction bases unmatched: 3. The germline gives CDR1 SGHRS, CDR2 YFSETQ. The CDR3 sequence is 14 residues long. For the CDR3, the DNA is TGCGCCAGCAGCTTTACAGGGGGCGGCTATGGCTACACCTTC. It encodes CASSFTGGGYGYTF.

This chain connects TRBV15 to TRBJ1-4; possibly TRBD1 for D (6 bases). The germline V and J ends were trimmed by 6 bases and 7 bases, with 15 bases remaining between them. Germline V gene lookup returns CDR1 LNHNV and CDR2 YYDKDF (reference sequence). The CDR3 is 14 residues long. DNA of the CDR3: TGTGCCACCAGAGCGCGGGGGGCAGGTGAAAAACTGTTTTTT. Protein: CATRARGAGEKLFF.

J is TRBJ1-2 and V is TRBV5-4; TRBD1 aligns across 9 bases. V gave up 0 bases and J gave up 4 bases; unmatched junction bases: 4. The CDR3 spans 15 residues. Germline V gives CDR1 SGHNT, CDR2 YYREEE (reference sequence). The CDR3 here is CASSLGQGEGYGYTF. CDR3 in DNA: TGTGCCAGCAGCTTGGGACAGGGGGAGGGCTATGGCTACACCTTC. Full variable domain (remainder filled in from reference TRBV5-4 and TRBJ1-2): ETGVTQSPTHLIKTRGQQVTLRCSSQSGHNTVSWYQQALGQGPQFIFQYYREEENGRGNFPPRFSGLQFPNYSSELNVNALELDDSALYLCASSLGQGEGYGYTFGSGTRLTVV.

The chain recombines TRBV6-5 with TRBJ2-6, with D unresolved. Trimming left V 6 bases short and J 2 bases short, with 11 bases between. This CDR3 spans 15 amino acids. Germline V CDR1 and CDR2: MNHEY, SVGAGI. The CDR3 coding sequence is TGTGCCAGCAGACCGGACCCGACTGGGGCCAACGTCCTGACTTTC. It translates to CASRPDPTGANVLTF.